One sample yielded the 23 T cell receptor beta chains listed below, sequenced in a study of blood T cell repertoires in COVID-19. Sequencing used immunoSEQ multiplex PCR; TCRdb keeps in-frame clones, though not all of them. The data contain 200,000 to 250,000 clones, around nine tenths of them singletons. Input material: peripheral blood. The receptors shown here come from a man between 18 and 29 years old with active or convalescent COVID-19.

The CDR3 coding sequence is TGTGCCAGCAGCTTAGTGGTTGAGGTGCAAGAGACCCAGTACTTC. Amino acids: CASSLVVEVQETQYF. The V call is TRBV7-9, the J call TRBJ2-5, with D uncertain. The length of the CDR3 is 15 residues. V lost 1 base to trimming and J lost 2 bases, with 11 bases between them. The germline gives CDR1 SEHNR, CDR2 FQNEAQ (reference sequence).

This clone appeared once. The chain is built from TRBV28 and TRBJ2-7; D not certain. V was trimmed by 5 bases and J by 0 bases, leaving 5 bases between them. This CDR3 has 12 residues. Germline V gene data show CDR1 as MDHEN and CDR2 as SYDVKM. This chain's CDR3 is CASSLNSYEQYF. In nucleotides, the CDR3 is TGTGCCAGCAGTCTTAACTCCTACGAGCAGTACTTC.

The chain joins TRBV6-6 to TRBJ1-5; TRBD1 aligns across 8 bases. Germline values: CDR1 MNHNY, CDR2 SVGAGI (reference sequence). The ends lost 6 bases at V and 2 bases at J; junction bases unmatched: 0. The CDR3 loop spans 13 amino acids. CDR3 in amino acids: CASRDRGNQPQHF. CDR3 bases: TGTGCCAGCAGGGACAGGGGCAATCAGCCCCAGCATTTT.

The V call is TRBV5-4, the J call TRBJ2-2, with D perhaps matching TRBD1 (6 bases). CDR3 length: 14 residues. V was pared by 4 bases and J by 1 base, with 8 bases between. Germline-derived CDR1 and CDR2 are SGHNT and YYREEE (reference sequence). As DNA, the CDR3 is TGTGCCAGCAGCGAACAGGGGAACACCGGGGAGCTGTTTTTT. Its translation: CASSEQGNTGELFF. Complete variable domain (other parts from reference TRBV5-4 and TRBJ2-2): ETGVTQSPTHLIKTRGQQVTLRCSSQSGHNTVSWYQQALGQGPQFIFQYYREEENGRGNFPPRFSGLQFPNYSSELNVNALELDDSALYLCASSEQGNTGELFFGEGSRLTVL.

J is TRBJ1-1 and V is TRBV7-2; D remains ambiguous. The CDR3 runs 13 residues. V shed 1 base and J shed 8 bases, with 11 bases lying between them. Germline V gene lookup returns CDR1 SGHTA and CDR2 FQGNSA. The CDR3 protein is CASSLEYPREAFF. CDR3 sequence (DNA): TGTGCCAGCAGCTTAGAATATCCGAGGGAAGCTTTCTTT.

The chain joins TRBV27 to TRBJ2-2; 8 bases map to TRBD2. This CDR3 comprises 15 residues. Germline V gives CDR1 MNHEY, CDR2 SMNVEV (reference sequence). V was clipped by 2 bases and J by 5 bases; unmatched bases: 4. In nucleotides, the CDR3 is TGTGCCAGCAGTTTACTAGCGGGCGGGACCGGGGAGCTGTTTTTT. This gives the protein CASSLLAGGTGELFF.

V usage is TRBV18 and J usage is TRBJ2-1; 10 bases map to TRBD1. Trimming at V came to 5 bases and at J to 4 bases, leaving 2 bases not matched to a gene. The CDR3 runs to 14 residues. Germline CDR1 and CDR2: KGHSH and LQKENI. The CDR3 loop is CASSRQGAYNEQFF. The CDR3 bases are TGTGCCAGCTCAAGACAGGGGGCTTACAATGAGCAGTTCTTC.

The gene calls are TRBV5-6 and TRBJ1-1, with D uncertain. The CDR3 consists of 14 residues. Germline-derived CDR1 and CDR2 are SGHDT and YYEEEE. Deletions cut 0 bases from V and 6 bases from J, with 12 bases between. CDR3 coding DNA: TGTGCCAGCAGCTTGGGTTTGCGGGCTGCTGAAGCTTTCTTT. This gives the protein CASSLGLRAAEAFF.

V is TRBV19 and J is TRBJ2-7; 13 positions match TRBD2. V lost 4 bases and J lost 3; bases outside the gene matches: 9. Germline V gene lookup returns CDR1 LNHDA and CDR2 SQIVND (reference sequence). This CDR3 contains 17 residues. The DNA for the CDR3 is TGTGCCAGTAGTAGAGGACTAGCGGGAGACCTCAGCTACGAGCAGTACTTC. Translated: CASSRGLAGDLSYEQYF.

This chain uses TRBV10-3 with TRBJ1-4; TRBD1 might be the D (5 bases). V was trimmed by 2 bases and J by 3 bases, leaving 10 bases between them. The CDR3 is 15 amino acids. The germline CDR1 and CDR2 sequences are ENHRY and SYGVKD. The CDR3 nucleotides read TGTGCCATCAGTGAGGCGGACAAATCTAATGAAAAACTGTTTTTT. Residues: CAISEADKSNEKLFF.

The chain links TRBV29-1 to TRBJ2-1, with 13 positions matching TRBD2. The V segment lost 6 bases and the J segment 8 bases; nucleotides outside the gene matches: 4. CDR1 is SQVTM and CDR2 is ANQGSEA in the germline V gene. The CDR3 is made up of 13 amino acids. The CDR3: CSVGTSGKYEQFF. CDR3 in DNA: TGCAGCGTCGGGACTAGCGGGAAATATGAGCAGTTCTTC.

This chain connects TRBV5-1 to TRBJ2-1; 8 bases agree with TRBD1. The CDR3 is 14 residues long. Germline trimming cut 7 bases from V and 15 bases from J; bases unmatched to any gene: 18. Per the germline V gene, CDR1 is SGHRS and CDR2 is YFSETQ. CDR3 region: CASSETGRGQRWFF. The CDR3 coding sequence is TGCGCCAGCTCTGAGACAGGCAGGGGGCAACGTTGGTTCTTC.

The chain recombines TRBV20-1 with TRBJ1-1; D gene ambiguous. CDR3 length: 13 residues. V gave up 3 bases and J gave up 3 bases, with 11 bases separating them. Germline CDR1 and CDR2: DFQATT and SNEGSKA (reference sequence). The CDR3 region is CSASTLDYTEAFF. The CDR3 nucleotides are TGCAGTGCTAGTACTCTCGACTACACTGAAGCTTTCTTT.

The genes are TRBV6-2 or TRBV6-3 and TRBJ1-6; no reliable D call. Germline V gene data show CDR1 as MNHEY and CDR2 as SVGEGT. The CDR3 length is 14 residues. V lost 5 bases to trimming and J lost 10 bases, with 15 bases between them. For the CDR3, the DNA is TGTGCCAGCAGTCTCGGGTCCTTGTCCTCACCCCTCCACTTT. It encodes CASSLGSLSSPLHF.

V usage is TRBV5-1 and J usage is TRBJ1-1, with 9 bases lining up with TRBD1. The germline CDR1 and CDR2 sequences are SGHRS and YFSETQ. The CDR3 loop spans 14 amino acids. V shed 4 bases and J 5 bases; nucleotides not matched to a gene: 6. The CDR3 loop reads CASSTGQGYTEAFF. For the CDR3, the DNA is TGCGCCAGCAGCACGGGACAGGGTTATACTGAAGCTTTCTTT. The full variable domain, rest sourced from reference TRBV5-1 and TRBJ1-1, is KAGVTQTPRYLIKTRGQQVTLSCSPISGHRSVSWYQQTPGQGLQFLFEYFSETQRNKGNFPGRFSGRQFSNSRSEMNVSTLELGDSALYLCASSTGQGYTEAFFGQGTRLTVV.

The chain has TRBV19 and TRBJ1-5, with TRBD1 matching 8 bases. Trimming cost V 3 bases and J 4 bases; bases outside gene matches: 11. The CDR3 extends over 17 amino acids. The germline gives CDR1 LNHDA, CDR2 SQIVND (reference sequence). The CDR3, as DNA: TGTGCCAGTAGTATTAGGGTCGGGACAGGTGATAATCAGCCCCAGCATTTT. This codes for CASSIRVGTGDNQPQHF.

The CDR3 region has the DNA TGCGCCAGCAGTGACTATGGGACTAGCGGGCCCTTCCAAGAGACCCAGTACTTC. Translating it yields CASSDYGTSGPFQETQYF. V is TRBV10-1 and J is TRBJ2-5; 12 bases map to TRBD2. Trimming took 3 bases from V and 1 from J; bases not matched to a gene: 9. Per germline, CDR1 WNHNN and CDR2 SYGVQD (reference sequence). The length of the CDR3 is 18 residues.

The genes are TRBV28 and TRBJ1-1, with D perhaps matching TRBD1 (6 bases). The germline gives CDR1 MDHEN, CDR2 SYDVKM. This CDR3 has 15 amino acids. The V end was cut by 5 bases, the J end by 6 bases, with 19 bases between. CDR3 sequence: CASSLQSPQGSEAFF. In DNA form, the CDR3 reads TGTGCCAGCAGTCTCCAATCGCCACAGGGTTCTGAAGCTTTCTTT.

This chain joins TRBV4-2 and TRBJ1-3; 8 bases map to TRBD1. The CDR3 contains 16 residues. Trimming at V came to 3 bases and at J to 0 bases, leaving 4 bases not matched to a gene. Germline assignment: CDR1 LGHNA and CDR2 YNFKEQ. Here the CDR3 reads CASSQATGGSGNTIYF. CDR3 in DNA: TGTGCCAGCAGCCAGGCCACAGGGGGCTCTGGAAACACCATATATTTT.

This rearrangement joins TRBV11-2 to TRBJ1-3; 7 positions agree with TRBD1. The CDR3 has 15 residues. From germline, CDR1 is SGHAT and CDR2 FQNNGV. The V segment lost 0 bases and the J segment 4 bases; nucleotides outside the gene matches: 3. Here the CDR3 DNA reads TGTGCCAGCAGCTTAGAACAGGGGTCGGGAAACACCATATATTTT. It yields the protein CASSLEQGSGNTIYF.

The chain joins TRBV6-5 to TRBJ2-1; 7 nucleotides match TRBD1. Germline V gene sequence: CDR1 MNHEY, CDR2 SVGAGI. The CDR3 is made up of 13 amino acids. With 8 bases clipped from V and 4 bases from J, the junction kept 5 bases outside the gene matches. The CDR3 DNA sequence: TGTGCCAGCGGGGACAGCTATTACAATGAGCAGTTCTTC. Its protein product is CASGDSYYNEQFF.

CDR3 loop: CAISGGGDLDYGYTF. The CDR3 DNA reads TGTGCCATCAGCGGGGGGGGCGACTTGGATTATGGCTACACCTTC. The chain has TRBV10-3 and TRBJ1-2, with a tentative D call TRBD1 (6 bases). Trimming took 6 bases from V and 5 from J, leaving 19 bases between them. Per the germline V gene, CDR1 is ENHRY and CDR2 is SYGVKD. The CDR3 runs 15 residues.

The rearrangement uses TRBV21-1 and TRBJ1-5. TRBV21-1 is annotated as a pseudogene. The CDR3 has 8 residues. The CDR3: CASPCRHF. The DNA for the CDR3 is TGTGCCAGCCCTTGTCGGCATTTT.